These T cell receptor beta chains were read from a single sample in a study of cytomegalovirus exposure and HLA in healthy donors. Clones were read by immunoSEQ multiplex PCR, and TCRdb kept only the in-frame ones, dropping some. The repertoire holds around 200,000 clones, with approximately 80% as singletons. Material: PBMCs. The source of these receptors is a girl aged 2 to 9 in good health and CMV-seropositive. Each CDR3 is given with its conserved first and last residue. A D gene is named only where the DNA matches it firmly. Some rows have no size entry. The others give once, few or many, or a class for an expanded clone.

TRBJ1-5 | . | few | TRBV4-1 | TGCGCCAGCAGCCAAGCGGGATCACAGGGTTTCAATCAGCCCCAGCATTTT | CASSQAGSQGFNQPQHF
TRBJ2-7 | TRBD2 | once | TRBV6-5 | TGTGCCAGCAGTTCTCCGGGACTAGCGGGGAACGAGCAGTACTTC | CASSSPGLAGNEQYF
TRBJ2-1 | . | . | TRBV6-8 | TGTGCCAGCAGTTACCCCAGGGCACCCTACAATGAGCAGTTCTTC | CASSYPRAPYNEQFF
TRBJ2-5 | TRBD1 | . | TRBV7-9 | TGTGCCAGCAGCTTACATCTGGACAGGGGCCATGGACAGTACTTC | CASSLHLDRGHGQYF
TRBJ2-3 | TRBD2 | . | TRBV28 | TGTGCCAGCAGTGAATTCCTAGCGGGGACGCAGTATTTT | CASSEFLAGTQYF
TRBJ2-6 | TRBD1 | medium-sized | TRBV14 | TGTGCCAGCAGCCACGGACAGGGGGCAGCTGGGGCCAACGTCCTGACTTTC | CASSHGQGAAGANVLTF
TRBJ2-7 | . | . | TRBV25-1 | TGTGCCAGCAGTGAATTCTCCGGGACATCCTACGAGCAGTACTTC | CASSEFSGTSYEQYF
TRBJ1-1 | . | . | TRBV5-1 | TGCGCCAGCAGCTTGGGGCCGGGAGGACTCGCTTTCTTT | CASSLGPGGLAFF
TRBJ1-2 | . | . | TRBV27 | TGTGCCAGCAGTTTAGGGGGAGGCTATGGCTACACCTTC | CASSLGGGYGYTF
TRBJ2-3 | . | . | TRBV6-5 | TGCGCCAGCAGTTACTCGAGCAGGGTCACAGATACGCAGTATTTT | CASSYSSRVTDTQYF
TRBJ1-6 | . | . | TRBV30 | TGTGCCTGGAGACTGGTACTGAATTCACCCCTCCACTTT | CAWRLVLNSPLHF
TRBJ1-2 | TRBD1 | . | TRBV4-1 | TGCGCCAGCAGCCAAGCAGGGGGCGAATATGGCTACACCTTC | CASSQAGGEYGYTF
TRBJ2-1 | TRBD2 | . | TRBV4-1 | TGCGCCAGCAGCCCGGGACTAGCGGGATTGTATGAGCAGTTCTTC | CASSPGLAGLYEQFF
TRBJ2-1 | . | once | TRBV5-6 | TGTGCCAGCAGTCCGACACCTTACAATGAGCAGTTCTTC | CASSPTPYNEQFF
TRBJ2-1 | . | . | TRBV28 | TGTGCCAGCAGTTCGTCGACTGGAAGCTCCTACAATGAGCAGTTCTTC | CASSSSTGSSYNEQFF
TRBJ2-7 | . | . | TRBV6-1 | TGTGCCAGCAGTGTTCAGGGATACTACGAGCAGTACTTC | CASSVQGYYEQYF
TRBJ2-5 | . | once | TRBV7-9 | TGTGCCAGCAGCTTACTAGAGACCCAGTACTTC | CASSLLETQYF
TRBJ2-3 | . | . | TRBV5-1 | TGCGCCAGCAGCTTGGCACGAACTTTCACAGATACGCAGTATTTT | CASSLARTFTDTQYF
TRBJ1-3 | . | once | TRBV19 | TGTGCCAGTAGTGCCAGGACAACCACCTTCTCTGGAAACACCATATATTTT | CASSARTTTFSGNTIYF
TRBJ1-5 | . | . | TRBV7-2 | TGTGCCAGCAGCTTTCCCGGGAACAATCAGCCCCAGCATTTT | CASSFPGNNQPQHF
TRBJ1-2 | TRBD1 | . | TRBV10-3 | TGTGCCATCAGTGACCCAGAAGGGGACAGGGATAGGGGCTATGGCTACACCTTC | CAISDPEGDRDRGYGYTF
TRBJ2-1 | . | once | TRBV4-2 | TGTGCCAGCTGGGGCGGGGCCGGCCACAATGAGCAGTTCTTC | CASWGGAGHNEQFF
TRBJ2-6 | TRBD1 | . | TRBV11-2 | TGTGCCAGCAGCTCATCGACAGGGGGCAGTGGGGCCAACGTCCTGACTTTC | CASSSSTGGSGANVLTF
TRBJ2-1 | . | . | TRBV4-1 | TGCGCCAGCAGCCAAGTAGCCTTCCACAATGAGCAGTTCTTC | CASSQVAFHNEQFF
TRBJ1-5 | TRBD1 | . | TRBV30 | TGTGCCTGGAGTGGAGGGGGCTGGCAGCCCCAGCATTTT | CAWSGGGWQPQHF
TRBJ2-5 | TRBD2 | . | TRBV19 | TGTGCCAGTAGTGTAGCGGGGGGGGAGACCCAGTACTTC | CASSVAGGETQYF
TRBJ1-2 | TRBD1 | . | TRBV5-4 | TGTGCCAGCAGCTTCTTACTCCGGGACAGGGGCTATGGCTACACCTTC | CASSFLLRDRGYGYTF
TRBJ2-1 | . | . | TRBV30 | TGTGCCTGGAGTGTATCTCTAGCGACACACAATGAGCAGTTCTTC | CAWSVSLATHNEQFF
TRBJ1-1 | . | . | TRBV9 | TGTGCCAGCAGCCAACTACAGGGTTACACTGAAGCTTTCTTT | CASSQLQGYTEAFF
TRBJ2-3 | TRBD2 | . | TRBV9 | TGTGCCAGCAGCGTGGGACTAGCGGAGACAGATACGCAGTATTTT | CASSVGLAETDTQYF
TRBJ2-1 | TRBD2 | . | TRBV10-1 | TGCGCCAGCAGTGCCCCTAGCGGTCTCTACAATGAGCAGTTCTTC | CASSAPSGLYNEQFF
TRBJ2-7 | TRBD1 | . | TRBV5-1 | TGCGCCAGCAGCCTCGACGGCAGGGGGTACGAGCAGTACTTC | CASSLDGRGYEQYF